This entry features one TCR beta chain sequence. This clone came up once. It has no known antigen specificity. Base quality data are lacking; no much larger clone is found one base away. TCRbeta CDR3 regions were amplified from genomic DNA by means of the immunoSEQ Assay, a bias-controlled multiplex PCR. As for the original processing: Within the assay, amplification of reference gene primers was used to estimate how many nucleated cells each sample contained. Sequence reads were collapsed and filtered to measure the absolute abundance of every unique TCRbeta CDR3 rearrangement. For each sample, productive Simpson clonality was calculated by taking the square root of Simpson's diversity index across productive rearrangements. TCRdb's version of the immuneACCESS table is confined to in-frame rearrangements and falls short of the full clone set. An unresolved V gene accounts for under half of the shortfall where checked; the remainder is of unknown origin. From that table come the V and J calls and clone size; the DNA was used to work out D and trimming. Within this sample are 270,000 or so clones, with approximately 91% of them counted one time only. 2.3% of the sample lies in the top ten.

This sample is part of a study of blood T cell repertoires in COVID-19 (dated by TCRdb to between 2020 and 2021). Notes on the research overall: Samples covering the acute and convalescent phases of COVID-19 were provided by collaborators in the United States, Italy and Spain. The material from the prospective study consisted of cDNA or gDNA derived from T cells, B-cell-depleted T cells, or PBMCs. The dataset comprised deeply sampled blood TCRbeta repertoires from subjects exposed to, actively infected with, or recovered from COVID-19. The repertoires were made available in a free public database intended to serve as a resource for research on the immune response to SARS-CoV-2. Samples were obtained from the ongoing ImmuneRACE study (first 160 participants) and from 1,000 to 1,500 subjects provided by 6 global collaborators. Sample metadata almost always included a de-identified subject ID, COVID-19 status, age in years and sex. Where available, HLA class I and class II types were obtained from metadata supplied by the sample provider rather than from assay-based typing.

The full study reports these points: The quantity of clinical and demographic metadata differed by source and by participant and was supplied without curation.

In the prospective study, participants were about 18 to 100 years old, resided in approximately 25 geographic areas of the United States, and were enrolled through a virtual design. To assign participants to cohorts, the prospective study relied on clinical history that participants themselves reported in a screening survey and a study questionnaire. In the prospective study, mobile phlebotomists collected whole blood, serum and a nasopharyngeal or oropharyngeal swab from each participant. Over a roughly 2-month period, participants in the prospective study had the option of providing additional blood draws and questionnaires. Prospective study blood samples were shipped either frozen or at room temperature before DNA extraction. The CDR3 contains 14 residues, cysteine and phenylalanine counted. CDR3 DNA is the only sequence kept; it has 42 bases, read in frame from the first base. CDR1 SGHNT and CDR2 YENEEA were looked up in the germline V gene. The junction shows trimming of 0 bases on V and 9 bases on J, plus 9 bases between the germline ends.

Sequencing was done on a sample of PBMCs or T cells enriched from blood (not recorded which). The TCR sequence derives from a woman aged 40-49 years with acute COVID-19. Here the chain combines TRBV11-3 and TRBJ1-6, with the D segment identity uncertain. DNA sequence: TGTGCCAGCAGCTTAGACAGGTTTGGTTCACCCCTCCACTTT. Its translation is CASSLDRFGSPLHF.